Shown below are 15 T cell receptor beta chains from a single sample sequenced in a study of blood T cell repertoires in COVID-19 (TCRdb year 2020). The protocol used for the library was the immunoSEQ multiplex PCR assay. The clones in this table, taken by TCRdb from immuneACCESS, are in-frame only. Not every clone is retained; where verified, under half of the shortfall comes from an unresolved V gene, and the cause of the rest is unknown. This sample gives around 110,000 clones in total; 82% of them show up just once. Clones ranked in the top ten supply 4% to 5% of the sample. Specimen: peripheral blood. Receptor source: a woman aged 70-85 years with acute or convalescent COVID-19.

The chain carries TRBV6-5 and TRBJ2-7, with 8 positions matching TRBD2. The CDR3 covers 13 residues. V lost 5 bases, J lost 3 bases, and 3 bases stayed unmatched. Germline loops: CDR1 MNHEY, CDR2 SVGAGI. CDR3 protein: CASSRAGGYEQYV. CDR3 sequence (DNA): TGTGCCAGCAGTAGGGCGGGGGGCTACGAGCAGTACGTC.

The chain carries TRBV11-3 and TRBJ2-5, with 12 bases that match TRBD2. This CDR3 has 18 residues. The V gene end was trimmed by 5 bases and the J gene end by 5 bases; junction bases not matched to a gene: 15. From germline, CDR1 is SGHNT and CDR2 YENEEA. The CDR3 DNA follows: TGTGCCAGCAGCCAAAGAGGGCTAGCGGGGGGGCCAGGGGAGACCCAGTACTTC. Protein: CASSQRGLAGGPGETQYF.

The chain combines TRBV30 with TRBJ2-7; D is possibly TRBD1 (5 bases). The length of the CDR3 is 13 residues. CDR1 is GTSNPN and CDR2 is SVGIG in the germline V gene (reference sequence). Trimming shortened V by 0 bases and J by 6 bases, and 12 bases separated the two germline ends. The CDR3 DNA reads TGTGCCTGGAGTGTACTTGTTAGGGGCGAGCAGTACTTC. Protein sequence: CAWSVLVRGEQYF.

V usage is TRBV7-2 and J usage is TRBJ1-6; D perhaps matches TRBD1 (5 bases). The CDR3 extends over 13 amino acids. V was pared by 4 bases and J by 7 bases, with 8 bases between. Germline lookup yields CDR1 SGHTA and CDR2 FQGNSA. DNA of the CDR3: TGTGCCAGCAGCTCTCACAGGAATTCACCCCTCCACTTT. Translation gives CASSSHRNSPLHF.

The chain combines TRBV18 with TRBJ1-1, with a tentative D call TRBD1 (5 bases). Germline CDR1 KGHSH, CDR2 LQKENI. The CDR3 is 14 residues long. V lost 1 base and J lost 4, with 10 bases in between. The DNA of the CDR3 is TGTGCCAGCTCACCACAGGGAAGGGGCACTGAAGCTTTCTTT. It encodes CASSPQGRGTEAFF.

The CDR3 bases are TGTGCCACCAGTGATCAGGACAATCAGCCCCAGCATTTT. This sequence encodes CATSDQDNQPQHF. J is TRBJ1-5 and V is TRBV24-1; D is unclear. CDR3 length: 13 amino acids. Between the trimmed V and J ends, which lost 3 bases and 3 bases, there was a span of 5 bases. CDR1 KGHDR and CDR2 SFDVKD come from the germline V gene.

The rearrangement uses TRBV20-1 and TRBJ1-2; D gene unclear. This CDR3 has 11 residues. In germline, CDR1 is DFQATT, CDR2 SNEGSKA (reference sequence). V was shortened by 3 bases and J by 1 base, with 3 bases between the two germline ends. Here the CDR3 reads CSASRNYGYTF. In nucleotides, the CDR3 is TGCAGTGCTAGTCGTAACTATGGCTACACCTTC.

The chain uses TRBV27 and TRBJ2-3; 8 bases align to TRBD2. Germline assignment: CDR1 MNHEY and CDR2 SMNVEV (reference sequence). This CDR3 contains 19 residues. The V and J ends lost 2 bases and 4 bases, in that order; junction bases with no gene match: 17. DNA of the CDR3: TGTGCCAGCAGTTTAAGGTCGAGGACTAGCTTTGATGGTGCAGATACGCAGTATTTT. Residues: CASSLRSRTSFDGADTQYF.

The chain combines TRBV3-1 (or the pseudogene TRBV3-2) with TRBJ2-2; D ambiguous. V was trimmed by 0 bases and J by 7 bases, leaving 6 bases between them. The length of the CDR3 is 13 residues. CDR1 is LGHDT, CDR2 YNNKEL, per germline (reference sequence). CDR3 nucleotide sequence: TGTGCCAGCAGCCAAGAGCCCTACGGGGAGCTGTTTTTT. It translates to CASSQEPYGELFF.

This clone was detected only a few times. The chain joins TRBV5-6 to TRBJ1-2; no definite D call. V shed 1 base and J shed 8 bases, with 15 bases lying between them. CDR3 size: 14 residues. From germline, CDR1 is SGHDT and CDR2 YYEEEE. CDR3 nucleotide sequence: TGTGCCAGCAGCTTGTCGGGTTCTTTGTACGGCTACACCTTC. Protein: CASSLSGSLYGYTF.

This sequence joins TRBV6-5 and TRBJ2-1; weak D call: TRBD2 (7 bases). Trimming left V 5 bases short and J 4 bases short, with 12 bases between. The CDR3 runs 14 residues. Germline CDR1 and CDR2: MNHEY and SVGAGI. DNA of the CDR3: TGTGCCAGCAGTAAGGGGGGGGTTTACAATGAGCAGTTCTTC. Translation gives CASSKGGVYNEQFF.

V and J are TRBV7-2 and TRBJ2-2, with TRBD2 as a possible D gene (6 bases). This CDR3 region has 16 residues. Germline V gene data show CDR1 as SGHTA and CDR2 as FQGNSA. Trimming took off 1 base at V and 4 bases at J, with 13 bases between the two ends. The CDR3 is CASSLVGGEPTGELFF. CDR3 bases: TGTGCCAGCAGCTTAGTAGGAGGGGAGCCCACCGGGGAGCTGTTTTTT.

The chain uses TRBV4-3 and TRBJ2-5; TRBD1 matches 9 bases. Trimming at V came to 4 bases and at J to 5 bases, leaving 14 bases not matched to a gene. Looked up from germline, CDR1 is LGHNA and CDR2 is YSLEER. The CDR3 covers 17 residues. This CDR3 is CASSRNTGGGVRETQYF. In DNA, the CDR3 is TGCGCCAGCAGCCGCAACACAGGGGGCGGTGTTAGGGAGACCCAGTACTTC.

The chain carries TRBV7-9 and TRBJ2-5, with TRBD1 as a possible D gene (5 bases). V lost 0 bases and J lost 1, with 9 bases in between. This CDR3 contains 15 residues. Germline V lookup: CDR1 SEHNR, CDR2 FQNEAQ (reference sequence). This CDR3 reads CASSLAGQAQETQYF. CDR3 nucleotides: TGTGCCAGCAGCTTAGCGGGGCAGGCCCAAGAGACCCAGTACTTC.

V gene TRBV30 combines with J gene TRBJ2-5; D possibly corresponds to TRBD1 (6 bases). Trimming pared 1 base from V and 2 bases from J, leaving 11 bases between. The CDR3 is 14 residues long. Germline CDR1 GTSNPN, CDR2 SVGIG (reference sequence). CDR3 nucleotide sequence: TGTGCCTGGAGTGGTGGGGGCTGGCAAGAGACCCAGTACTTC. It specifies CAWSGGGWQETQYF.